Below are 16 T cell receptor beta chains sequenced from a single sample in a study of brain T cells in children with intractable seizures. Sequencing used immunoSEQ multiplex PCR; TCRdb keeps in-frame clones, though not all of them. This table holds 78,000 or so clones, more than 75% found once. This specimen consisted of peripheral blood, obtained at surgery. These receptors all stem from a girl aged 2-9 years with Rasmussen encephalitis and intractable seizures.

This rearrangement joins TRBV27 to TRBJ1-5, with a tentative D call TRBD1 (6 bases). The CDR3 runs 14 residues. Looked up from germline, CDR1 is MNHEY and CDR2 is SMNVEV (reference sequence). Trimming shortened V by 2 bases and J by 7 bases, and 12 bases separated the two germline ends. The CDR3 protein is CASSLAKRGQPQHF. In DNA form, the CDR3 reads TGTGCCAGCAGTTTAGCAAAAAGGGGGCAGCCCCAGCATTTT.

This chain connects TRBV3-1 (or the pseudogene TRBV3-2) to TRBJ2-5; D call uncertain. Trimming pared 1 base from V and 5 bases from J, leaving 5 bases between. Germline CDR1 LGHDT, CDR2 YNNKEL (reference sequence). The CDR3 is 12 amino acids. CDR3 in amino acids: CASSQVGETQYF. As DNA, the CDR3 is TGTGCCAGCAGCCAAGTGGGTGAGACCCAGTACTTC.

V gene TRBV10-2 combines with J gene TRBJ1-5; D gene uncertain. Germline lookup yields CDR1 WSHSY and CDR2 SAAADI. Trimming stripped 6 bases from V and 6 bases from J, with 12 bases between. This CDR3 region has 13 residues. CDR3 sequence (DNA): TGCGCCAGCAGCGGGCAGCTAACTCAGCCCCAGCATTTT. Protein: CASSGQLTQPQHF.

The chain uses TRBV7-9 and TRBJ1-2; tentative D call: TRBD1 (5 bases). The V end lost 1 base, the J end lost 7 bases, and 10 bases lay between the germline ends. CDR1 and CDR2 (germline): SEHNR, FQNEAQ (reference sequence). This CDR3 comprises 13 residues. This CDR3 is CASSLGAGRGYTF. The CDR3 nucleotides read TGTGCCAGCAGCTTAGGGGCAGGGCGTGGCTACACCTTC.

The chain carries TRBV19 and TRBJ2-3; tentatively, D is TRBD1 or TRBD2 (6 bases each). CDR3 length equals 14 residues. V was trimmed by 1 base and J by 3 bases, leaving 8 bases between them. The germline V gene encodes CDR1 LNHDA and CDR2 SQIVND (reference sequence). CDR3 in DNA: TGTGCCAGTAGTATAGGGGGGGCAACAGATACGCAGTATTTT. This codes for CASSIGGATDTQYF.

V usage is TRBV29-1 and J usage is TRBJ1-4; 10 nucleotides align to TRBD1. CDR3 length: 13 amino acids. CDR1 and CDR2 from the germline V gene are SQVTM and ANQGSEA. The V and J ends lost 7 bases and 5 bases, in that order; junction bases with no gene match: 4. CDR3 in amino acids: CSAEGQGNEKLFF. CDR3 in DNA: TGCAGCGCTGAGGGACAGGGGAATGAAAAACTGTTTTTT.

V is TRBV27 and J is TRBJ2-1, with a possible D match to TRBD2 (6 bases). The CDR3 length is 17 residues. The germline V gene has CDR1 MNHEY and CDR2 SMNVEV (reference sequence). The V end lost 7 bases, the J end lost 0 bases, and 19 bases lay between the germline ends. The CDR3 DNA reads TGTGCCAGCAAAGGAACGGGACTTCAGGCCTCCTACAATGAGCAGTTCTTC. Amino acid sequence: CASKGTGLQASYNEQFF.

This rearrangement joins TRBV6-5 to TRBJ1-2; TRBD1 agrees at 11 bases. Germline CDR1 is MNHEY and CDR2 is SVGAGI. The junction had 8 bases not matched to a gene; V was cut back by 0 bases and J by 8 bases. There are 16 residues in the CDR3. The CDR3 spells CASSYSQDRGRFGYTF. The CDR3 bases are TGTGCCAGCAGTTACTCACAGGACAGGGGGCGGTTCGGCTACACCTTC.

This chain's CDR3 is CASSLSGGALDTQYF. CDR3 bases: TGTGCCAGCAGCTTAAGTGGGGGGGCCTTAGATACGCAGTATTTT. This chain joins TRBV7-3 and TRBJ2-3; D might be TRBD2 (7 bases). Trimming pared 1 base from V and 5 bases from J, leaving 13 bases between. The CDR3 is made up of 15 amino acids. The germline CDR1 and CDR2 sequences are SGHTA and FQGTGA.

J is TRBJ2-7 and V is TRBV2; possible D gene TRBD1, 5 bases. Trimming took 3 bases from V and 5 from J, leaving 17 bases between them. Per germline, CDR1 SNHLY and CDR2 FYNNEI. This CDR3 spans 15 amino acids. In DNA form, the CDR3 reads TGTGCCAGCAGTGAGGTCCAGGGTCTGTTCGACGAGCAGTACTTC. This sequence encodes CASSEVQGLFDEQYF.

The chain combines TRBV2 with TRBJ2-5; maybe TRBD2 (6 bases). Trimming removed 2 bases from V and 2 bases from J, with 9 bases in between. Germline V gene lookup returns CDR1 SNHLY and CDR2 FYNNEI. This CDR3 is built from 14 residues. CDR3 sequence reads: CASSEREPQETQYF. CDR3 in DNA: TGTGCCAGCAGTGAACGGGAGCCTCAAGAGACCCAGTACTTC.

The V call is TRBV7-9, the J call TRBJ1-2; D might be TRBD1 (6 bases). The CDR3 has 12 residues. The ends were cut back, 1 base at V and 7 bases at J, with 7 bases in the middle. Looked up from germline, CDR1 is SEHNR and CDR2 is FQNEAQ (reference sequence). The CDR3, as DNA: TGTGCCAGCAGCTTAGTGGACAGTGGCTACACCTTC. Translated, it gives CASSLVDSGYTF.

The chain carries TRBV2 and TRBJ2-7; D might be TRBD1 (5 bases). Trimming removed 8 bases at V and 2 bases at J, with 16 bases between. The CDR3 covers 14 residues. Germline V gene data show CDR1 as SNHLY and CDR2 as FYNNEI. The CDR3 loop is CASALGQRPYEQYF. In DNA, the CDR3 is TGTGCCAGCGCCTTGGGGCAGCGACCCTACGAGCAGTACTTC.

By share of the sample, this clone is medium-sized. CDR3 protein: CASSDLLLEGKNTEAFF. The CDR3 DNA reads as TGTGCCAGCAGTGATTTGCTGTTGGAGGGAAAGAACACTGAAGCTTTCTTT. This sequence joins TRBV2 and TRBJ1-1; D gene ambiguous. The CDR3 has 17 amino acids. Germline V gene sequence: CDR1 SNHLY, CDR2 FYNNEI. Deletions cut 3 bases from V and 1 base from J, with 18 bases between.

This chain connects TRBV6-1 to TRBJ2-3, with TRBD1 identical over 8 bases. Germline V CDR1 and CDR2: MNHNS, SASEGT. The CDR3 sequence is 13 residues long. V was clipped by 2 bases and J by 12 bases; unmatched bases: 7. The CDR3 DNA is TGTGCCAGCAGTGAATCCGGGACAGGTAGACAGTATTTT. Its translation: CASSESGTGRQYF.

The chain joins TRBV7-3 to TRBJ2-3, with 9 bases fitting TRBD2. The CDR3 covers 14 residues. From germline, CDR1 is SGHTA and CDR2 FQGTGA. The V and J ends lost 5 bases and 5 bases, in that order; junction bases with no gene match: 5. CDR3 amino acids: CASSPRGGIDTQYF. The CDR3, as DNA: TGTGCCAGCAGCCCGCGGGGGGGAATAGATACGCAGTATTTT.